This TCR beta chain was found in a study of T cells in localized non-small cell lung cancer. Points from the study as a whole: Uninvolved adjacent lung had higher T cell clonality than tumor and all other tissues.

Profiling relied on immunoSEQ multiplex PCR, and the TCRdb table lists in-frame clones only, not all of them. The table includes about 53,000 clones, approximately 80% detected once. Note on this clone: Its antigen is still unknown.

The germline CDR1 and CDR2 sequences are SNHLY and FYNNEI. V shed 7 bases, J shed 7 bases, and the junction held 11 bases outside the gene matches. The CDR3 extends over 15 amino acids. The sample was peripheral blood mononuclear cells, taken before any cancer treatment. This receptor was obtained from a man between 40 and 75 years old with stage III lung adenocarcinoma. The V call is TRBV2, the J call TRBJ2-1; TRBD2 aligns across 9 bases. This CDR3 reads CASIVGSGGWNEQFF. The CDR3 DNA reads as TGTGCCAGCATTGTAGGTAGCGGGGGTTGGAATGAGCAGTTCTTC.